This T cell receptor (beta chain) came from a study of cytomegalovirus exposure and HLA in healthy donors. On this clone: The antigen is not known.

Sequencing used immunoSEQ multiplex PCR; TCRdb keeps in-frame clones, though not all of them. This table holds about 76,000 clones, approximately 94% found once. Study-level findings and limits: The investigators catalogued 164 TCR beta chains as cytomegalovirus-associated.

V was clipped by 6 bases and J by 2 bases, with 11 bases between them. The CDR3 has 13 amino acids. Germline V gene lookup returns CDR1 MNHEY and CDR2 SMNVEV (reference sequence). This TCR came from a young woman in good health and CMV-seronegative. Input material: PBMCs. The V and J genes are TRBV27 and TRBJ2-7, with D possibly being TRBD2 (6 bases). CDR3 amino acids: CASSPGTPYEQYF. The CDR3 bases are TGTGCCAGCAGCCCCGGGACTCCCTACGAGCAGTACTTC.